The clone carrying this T cell receptor beta chain turned up a few times. Clones were read by immunoSEQ multiplex PCR, and TCRdb kept only the in-frame ones, dropping some. The table records more than 95,000 clones, 75% to 90% of them present only once. This entry comes from a study of blood T cell repertoires in COVID-19. Overall study: In each case, the material was cDNA or gDNA derived from T cells, B-cell-depleted T cells, or PBMCs.

CDR1 is SGDLS, CDR2 YYNGEE, per germline. This CDR3 contains 15 residues. The V and J ends lost 2 bases and 0 bases respectively, with 9 bases between them. The TCR was taken from a man aged 55 to 69 with acute or convalescent COVID-19. What was sequenced was peripheral blood. This chain links TRBV9 with TRBJ2-1; D possibly corresponds to TRBD1 (6 bases). The CDR3 nucleotides read TGTGCCAGCAGCGTTTTAGGGGGCTCCTACAATGAGCAGTTCTTC. Amino acid sequence: CASSVLGGSYNEQFF.